Listed here are 16 T cell receptor beta chains from one sample, sequenced in a study of monozygotic twins with inflammatory bowel disease. After re-calling the 5' RACE reads, TCRdb lists one entry per CDR3 protein, DNA absent. This table lists some 99,000 distinct CDR3 sequences. The specimen sequenced was blood. Receptor source: a human donor with ulcerative colitis or Crohn's disease, or a healthy co-twin of an affected twin (not recorded which).

The rearrangement uses TRBV2 and TRBJ2-7; the TRBD2 assignment by TCRdb is unverifiable without DNA. The CDR3 is made up of 15 amino acids. Germline CDR1 is SNHLY and CDR2 is FYNNEI. This chain's CDR3 is CASSGWRGSSYEQYF.

V is TRBV4-3 and J is TRBJ2-1; TCRdb lists TRBD2, though no DNA is available to test this call. The CDR3 has 14 amino acids. Germline V gives CDR1 LGHNA, CDR2 YSLEER. The CDR3 loop reads CASSALAGAAEQFF.

The chain recombines TRBV5-1 with TRBJ2-3; lacking DNA, the TRBD2 call made by TCRdb goes unchecked. The CDR3 has 15 residues. Germline assignment: CDR1 SGHRS and CDR2 YFSETQ. The CDR3 loop reads CASKGRHFLPDTQYF.

This sequence joins TRBV3-1 and TRBJ2-2; there is no DNA to check the TCRdb D call of TRBD2. CDR1 is LGHDT, CDR2 YNNKEL, per germline (reference sequence). The CDR3 extends over 14 amino acids. The CDR3: CASSQGSGSGELFF. The entire variable domain, with the rest obtained from reference TRBV3-1 and TRBJ2-2, is as follows: DTAVSQTPKYLVTQMGNDKSIKCEQNLGHDTMYWYKQDSKKFLKIMFSYNNKELIINETVPNRFSPKSPDKAHLNLHINSLELGDSAVYFCASSQGSGSGELFFGEGSRLTVL.

The gene calls are TRBV20-1 and TRBJ1-1. This CDR3 has 14 residues. CDR1 and CDR2 (germline): DFQATT, SNEGSKA (reference sequence). The CDR3 reads CSARVRDRNTEAFF.

This CDR3 reads CASTASGGATDTQYF. The chain combines TRBV28 with TRBJ2-3; TCRdb's D call, TRBD2, is unchecked because there is no DNA. The germline V gene encodes CDR1 MDHEN and CDR2 SYDVKM. There are 15 residues in the CDR3.

CDR3 in amino acids: CASSSTVRSGAPNYGYTF. The V and J genes are TRBV11-1 and TRBJ1-2; TCRdb's assignment of TRBD1 cannot be checked, as there is no DNA. The germline gives CDR1 SGHAT, CDR2 FQDESV (reference sequence). The CDR3 contains 18 residues.

The chain combines TRBV9 with TRBJ1-2; the TCRdb D gene call, TRBD1, has no DNA to confirm it. This CDR3 has 16 residues. Per the germline V gene, CDR1 is SGDLS and CDR2 is YYNGEE. The CDR3 here is CASSMGQGSRNYGYTF. The whole variable domain, remainder taken from reference TRBV9 and TRBJ1-2, is DSGVTQTPKHLITATGQRVTLRCSPRSGDLSVYWYQQSLDQGLQFLIQYYNGEERAKGNILERFSAQQFPDLHSELNLSSLELGDSALYFCASSMGQGSRNYGYTFGSGTRLTVV.

V is TRBV6-4 and J is TRBJ2-2; the D gene TCRdb calls, TRBD2, cannot be checked with no DNA. CDR3 length equals 13 residues. The germline V gene encodes CDR1 MRHNA and CDR2 SNTAGT. This CDR3 reads CASSGTSTGELFF.

The chain combines TRBV6-5 with TRBJ2-1. The V gene's germline CDR1 is MNHEY and CDR2 SVGAGI. The CDR3 has 14 amino acids. The CDR3: CASSYAQLGNEQFF.

V usage is TRBV3-1 and J usage is TRBJ1-4; TCRdb selects TRBD1, and the lack of DNA leaves this call unchecked. This CDR3 is 16 amino acids long. Germline CDR1 and CDR2: LGHDT and YNNKEL (reference sequence). The CDR3 sequence: CASSQDFRTVNEKLFF.

The chain carries TRBV9 and TRBJ1-1. Germline V gene lookup returns CDR1 SGDLS and CDR2 YYNGEE. There are 15 residues in the CDR3. CDR3: CASSHPTSMNTEAFF.

The chain has TRBV5-1 and TRBJ2-3; TCRdb's assignment of TRBD2 cannot be checked, as there is no DNA. CDR3 size: 14 residues. Per germline, CDR1 SGHRS and CDR2 YFSETQ. CDR3 in amino acids: CASRDPSGTDTQYF. Together with reference TRBV5-1 and TRBJ2-3, the CDR3 gives the full variable domain: KAGVTQTPRYLIKTRGQQVTLSCSPISGHRSVSWYQQTPGQGLQFLFEYFSETQRNKGNFPGRFSGRQFSNSRSEMNVSTLELGDSALYLCASRDPSGTDTQYFGPGTRLTVL.

The V gene is TRBV5-1, the J gene TRBJ2-1; with no DNA, the TCRdb D assignment of TRBD2 cannot be verified. Germline assignment: CDR1 SGHRS and CDR2 YFSETQ. This CDR3 spans 14 amino acids. This CDR3 reads CASARGLALDEQFF.

The chain is built from TRBV27 and TRBJ1-1; no DNA is available, so the TRBD1 call from TCRdb remains unchecked. CDR3 length: 17 amino acids. CDR1 is MNHEY, CDR2 SMNVEV, per germline (reference sequence). The CDR3 protein is CASSLSFMAGSNTEAFF.

The chain recombines TRBV13 with TRBJ2-5. CDR3 length: 14 amino acids. Germline V lookup: CDR1 PRHDT, CDR2 FYEKMQ (reference sequence). CDR3 loop: CASSLETDQETQYF.